This T cell receptor (beta chain) was retrieved from a study of T cell responses to AZD1222 COVID-19 vaccine. Study-level points and caveats: With two AZD1222 doses given, Spike-specific TCR breadth and depth both rose.

To note about this clone: Its matching antigen is unknown.

The CDR3 consists of 16 residues. The germline V gene encodes CDR1 MDHEN and CDR2 SYDVKM. After removal of 8 bases from V and 1 base from J, the junction contained 7 bases not matched to a gene. Libraries were prepared by immunoSEQ multiplex PCR; TCRdb keeps only in-frame clonotypes and omits some of them. The sample includes approximately 160,000 clones, 85% to 95% seen only once; the top ten take more than 0.8%. This sequence joins TRBV28 and TRBJ2-2, with 10 nucleotides matching TRBD1. The sequencing here drew on peripheral blood, taken on day 0 of AZD1222 vaccination. The receptor's source is an adult in good health. In nucleotides, the CDR3 is TGTGCCAGCCGGGACAGGGGCCCGCAGAACACCGGGGAGCTGTTTTTT. Translating gives CASRDRGPQNTGELFF.